This paragraph reports one T cell receptor (beta chain). Generated by immunoSEQ multiplex PCR, the TCRdb table keeps only in-frame clones and is missing some. Of around 20,000 clones listed, roughly nine tenths were seen once; the top ten hold under 1.3%. CDR1 and CDR2 (germline): LNHDA, SQIVND (reference sequence). The trim removed 4 bases at V and 10 bases at J, leaving 13 bases unmatched. The CDR3 has 16 amino acids. These data belong to a study of T cells in narcolepsy. The clonotype was recovered from a human donor with narcolepsy. Sequencing was carried out using CD45RA- memory CD4+ T cells from PBMCs. The V and J genes are TRBV19 and TRBJ2-1; 10 bases align to TRBD2. CDR3 sequence reads: CASSSGAGGRGVEQFF. As DNA, the CDR3 is TGTGCCAGTAGTAGCGGAGCGGGAGGGCGTGGAGTGGAGCAGTTCTTC.